One sample yielded the 16 T cell receptor beta chains listed below, sequenced in a study of shared clonotypes between healthy human individuals. The data were produced by immunoSEQ multiplex PCR, yet TCRdb's version contains in-frame clones alone and is incomplete. The profile covers around 2,000,000 clones, with 85% to 95% appearing a single time and around 0.13% taken by the ten largest. Specimen: naive CD4+ T cells sorted from blood. Documented subset: CD45RA+ positively selected. These receptors were obtained from a man aged 18 to 30 in good health.

The rearrangement uses TRBV5-6 and TRBJ1-1, with 7 nucleotides matching TRBD1. The CDR3 has 14 residues. Trimming cost V 0 bases and J 4 bases; bases outside gene matches: 3. Germline values: CDR1 SGHDT, CDR2 YYEEEE. The CDR3 region is CASSLVDRVTEAFF. The CDR3 nucleotides read TGTGCCAGCAGCTTGGTTGACAGGGTCACTGAAGCTTTCTTT.

V is TRBV2 and J is TRBJ1-5; TRBD1 agrees at 9 bases. V dropped 5 bases and J dropped 4; count of bases not matched to a gene: 6. The CDR3 is made up of 15 amino acids. The germline V gene has CDR1 SNHLY and CDR2 FYNNEI. CDR3 loop: CASSTGQGLNQPQHF. CDR3 coding DNA: TGTGCCAGCAGTACGGGACAGGGATTAAATCAGCCCCAGCATTTT.

The chain employs TRBV7-2 and TRBJ2-7; TRBD1 matches 10 bases. Germline values: CDR1 SGHTA, CDR2 FQGNSA. Trimming at V came to 5 bases and at J to 3 bases, leaving 7 bases not matched to a gene. There are 15 residues in the CDR3. The CDR3 nucleotides are TGTGCCAGCAGCCACGACAGGGGGCGGAACTACGAGCAGTACTTC. It yields the protein CASSHDRGRNYEQYF.

The rearrangement links TRBV5-1 to TRBJ1-1; D is uncertain. CDR3 length equals 15 residues. Trimming removed 0 bases at V and 3 bases at J, with 12 bases between. CDR1 SGHRS and CDR2 YFSETQ come from the germline V gene. The CDR3 DNA follows: TGCGCCAGCAGCTTGGCCGGAGGGTCTCACACTGAAGCTTTCTTT. Its translation is CASSLAGGSHTEAFF.

J is TRBJ2-2 and V is TRBV5-1; 10 bases are a match to TRBD1. This CDR3 has 18 amino acids. Germline assignment: CDR1 SGHRS and CDR2 YFSETQ. With V trimmed by 4 bases and J by 4 bases, 13 bases remained unmatched. The CDR3 here is CASSIRTGGSSGTGELFF. The DNA for the CDR3 is TGCGCCAGCAGCATAAGGACAGGGGGTAGTTCAGGCACCGGGGAGCTGTTTTTT. Supplemented by reference TRBV5-1 and TRBJ2-2, the full variable domain reads KAGVTQTPRYLIKTRGQQVTLSCSPISGHRSVSWYQQTPGQGLQFLFEYFSETQRNKGNFPGRFSGRQFSNSRSEMNVSTLELGDSALYLCASSIRTGGSSGTGELFFGEGSRLTVL.

This clone was found once. V gene TRBV4-3 combines with J gene TRBJ2-1, with 9 bases lining up with TRBD1. After removal of 4 bases from V and 7 bases from J, the junction contained 11 bases not matched to a gene. In germline, CDR1 is LGHNA, CDR2 YSLEER. The CDR3 contains 16 residues. The CDR3 region is CASSLLTGTGWNEQFF. The CDR3 bases are TGCGCCAGCAGCCTTTTGACCGGGACAGGGTGGAATGAGCAGTTCTTC.

The V and J genes are TRBV7-9 and TRBJ1-4; 7 bases match TRBD1. The CDR3 is 14 residues long. Germline CDR1 SEHNR, CDR2 FQNEAQ (reference sequence). V shed 5 bases, J shed 7 bases, and the junction held 7 bases outside the gene matches. This CDR3 is CASSQGGGGEKLFF. The CDR3 coding sequence is TGTGCCAGCAGCCAGGGGGGAGGCGGTGAAAAACTGTTTTTT.

The chain combines TRBV5-1 with TRBJ2-7; D may match TRBD1 or TRBD2 (5 bases each). The V end lost 4 bases, the J end lost 3 bases, and 20 bases lay between the germline ends. CDR1 and CDR2 (germline): SGHRS, YFSETQ. This CDR3 has 16 amino acids. This CDR3 is CASSQGPGQTSYEQYF. CDR3 sequence (DNA): TGCGCCAGCAGCCAGGGACCCGGACAAACAAGCTACGAGCAGTACTTC. Drawing the rest from reference TRBV5-1 and TRBJ2-7, the complete variable domain is KAGVTQTPRYLIKTRGQQVTLSCSPISGHRSVSWYQQTPGQGLQFLFEYFSETQRNKGNFPGRFSGRQFSNSRSEMNVSTLELGDSALYLCASSQGPGQTSYEQYFGPGTRLTVT.

V and J are TRBV7-9 and TRBJ1-6, with 7 bases identical to TRBD1. Trimming at V came to 2 bases and at J to 11 bases, leaving 12 bases not matched to a gene. This CDR3 region has 16 residues. Germline V lookup: CDR1 SEHNR, CDR2 FQNEAQ (reference sequence). CDR3: CASSLTGAMGRPPLHF. The CDR3 coding sequence is TGTGCCAGCAGCTTAACAGGGGCAATGGGAAGGCCACCCCTCCACTTT.

This sequence joins TRBV6-5 and TRBJ2-7, with D unresolved. CDR3 length: 15 residues. V was shortened by 4 bases and J by 0 bases, with 13 bases between the two germline ends. The germline CDR1 and CDR2 sequences are MNHEY and SVGAGI. This CDR3 reads CASSLSVQNSYEQYF. The CDR3 coding sequence is TGTGCCAGCAGTTTATCGGTACAGAACTCCTACGAGCAGTACTTC.

The chain recombines TRBV5-1 with TRBJ1-5, with D unclear. This CDR3 has 15 amino acids. The ends were cut back, 5 bases at V and 4 bases at J, with 16 bases in the middle. Per the germline V gene, CDR1 is SGHRS and CDR2 is YFSETQ. The CDR3 region is CASSSGPLANQPQHF. CDR3 coding DNA: TGCGCCAGCAGTTCCGGTCCATTAGCGAATCAGCCCCAGCATTTT. Drawing the rest from reference TRBV5-1 and TRBJ1-5, the complete variable domain is KAGVTQTPRYLIKTRGQQVTLSCSPISGHRSVSWYQQTPGQGLQFLFEYFSETQRNKGNFPGRFSGRQFSNSRSEMNVSTLELGDSALYLCASSSGPLANQPQHFGDGTRLSIL.

This chain connects TRBV6-1 to TRBJ2-7, with D possibly matching TRBD1 (6 bases). The CDR3 totals 11 residues. V shed 9 bases and J shed 5 bases, with 11 bases lying between them. The germline gives CDR1 MNHNS, CDR2 SASEGT. The CDR3 protein is CARGAKDEQYF. The DNA of the CDR3 is TGTGCCAGGGGGGCCAAGGACGAGCAGTACTTC.

The chain has TRBV5-8 and TRBJ1-5; TRBD1 might be the D (5 bases). Germline assignment: CDR1 SGHTS and CDR2 YDEGEE. Trimming took 3 bases from V and 7 from J, leaving 14 bases between them. The CDR3 totals 14 residues. Here the CDR3 reads CASSSPPGRQPQHF. The CDR3 DNA reads TGTGCCAGCAGCTCACCCCCGGGGCGCCAGCCCCAGCATTTT.

The rearrangement uses TRBV6-6 and TRBJ1-5; D not resolved. V shed 2 bases and J shed 1 base, with 9 bases lying between them. The CDR3 loop spans 15 amino acids. CDR1 MNHNY and CDR2 SVGAGI come from the germline V gene (reference sequence). CDR3 loop: CASSYTGLSNQPQHF. CDR3 coding DNA: TGTGCCAGCAGTTACACGGGTCTGAGCAATCAGCCCCAGCATTTT.

This rearrangement joins TRBV20-1 to TRBJ1-2; D remains unclear. The germline CDR1 and CDR2 sequences are DFQATT and SNEGSKA (reference sequence). This CDR3 contains 11 residues. Between the trimmed V and J ends, which lost 6 bases and 6 bases, there was a span of 11 bases. In nucleotides, the CDR3 is TGCAGTGCGTGGACGAATGATGGCTACACCTTC. Amino acid sequence: CSAWTNDGYTF.

This clone was seen just once. CDR3 amino acids: CASSQQGQGNTIYF. The CDR3 DNA reads as TGTGCCAGCAGCCAACAGGGACAGGGAAACACCATATATTTT. The rearrangement joins TRBV7-9 to TRBJ1-3; 7 bases agree with TRBD1. The ends lost 5 bases at V and 4 bases at J; junction bases unmatched: 5. Per germline, CDR1 SEHNR and CDR2 FQNEAQ (reference sequence). CDR3 length: 14 residues.